This T cell receptor beta chain was retrieved from a study of cytomegalovirus exposure and HLA in healthy donors. Findings and caveats of the study: High sensitivity and specificity were reportedly achieved when the classifier diagnosed cytomegalovirus status.

Measured with immunoSEQ multiplex PCR; TCRdb has only the in-frame clones, and not every one. The sample has about 360,000 clones, 70% to 90% seen once. Concerning this clone: Its cognate antigen is unknown.

The CDR3 length is 13 residues. Germline V CDR1 and CDR2: GTSNPN, SVGIG (reference sequence). Trimming took off 3 bases at V and 3 bases at J, with 11 bases between the two ends. This sequence was found in a woman aged 18-35 years in good health and CMV-seronegative. This rearrangement joins TRBV30 to TRBJ2-5; D call uncertain. Sequenced sample: PBMCs. In DNA form, the CDR3 reads TGTGCCTGGAGGGTGAAAGAGAAAGAGACCCAGTACTTC. Protein sequence: CAWRVKEKETQYF.